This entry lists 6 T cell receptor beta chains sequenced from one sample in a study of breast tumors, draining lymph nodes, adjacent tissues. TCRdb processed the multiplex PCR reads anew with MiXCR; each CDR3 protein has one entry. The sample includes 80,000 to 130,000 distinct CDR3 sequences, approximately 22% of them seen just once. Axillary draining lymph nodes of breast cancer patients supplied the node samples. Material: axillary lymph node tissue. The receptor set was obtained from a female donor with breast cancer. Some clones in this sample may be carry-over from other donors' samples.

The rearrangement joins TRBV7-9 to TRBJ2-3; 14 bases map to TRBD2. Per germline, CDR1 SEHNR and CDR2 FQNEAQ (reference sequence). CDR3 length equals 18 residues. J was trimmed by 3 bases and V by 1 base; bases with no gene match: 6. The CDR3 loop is CASSLGGTSGGRTDTQYF. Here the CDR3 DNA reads TGTGCCAGCAGCTTAGGAGGGACTAGCGGGGGTAGGACAGATACGCAGTATTTT.

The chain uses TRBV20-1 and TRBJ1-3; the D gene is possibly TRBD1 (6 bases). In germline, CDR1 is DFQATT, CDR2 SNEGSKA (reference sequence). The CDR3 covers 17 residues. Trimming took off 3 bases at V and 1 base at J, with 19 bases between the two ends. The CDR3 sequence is CSARIGGQGSSGNTIYF. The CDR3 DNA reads TGCAGTGCTAGGATCGGGGGGCAGGGGAGTTCTGGAAACACCATATATTTT.

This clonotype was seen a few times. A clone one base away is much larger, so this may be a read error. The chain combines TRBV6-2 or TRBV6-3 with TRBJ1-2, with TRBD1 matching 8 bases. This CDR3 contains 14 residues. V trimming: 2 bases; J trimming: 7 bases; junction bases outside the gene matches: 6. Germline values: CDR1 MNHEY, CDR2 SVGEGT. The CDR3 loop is CASSYPDRVCGYTF. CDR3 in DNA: TGTGCCAGCAGTTACCCGGACAGGGTCTGTGGCTACACCTTC.

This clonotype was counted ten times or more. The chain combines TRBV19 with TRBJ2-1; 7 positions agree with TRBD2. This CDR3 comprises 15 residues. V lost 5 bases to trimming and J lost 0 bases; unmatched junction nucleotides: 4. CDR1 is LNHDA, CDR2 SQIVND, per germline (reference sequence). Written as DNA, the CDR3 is TGTGCCAGTAGTGTTAGCGGGCCCTCCTACAATGAGCAGTTCTTC. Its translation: CASSVSGPSYNEQFF.

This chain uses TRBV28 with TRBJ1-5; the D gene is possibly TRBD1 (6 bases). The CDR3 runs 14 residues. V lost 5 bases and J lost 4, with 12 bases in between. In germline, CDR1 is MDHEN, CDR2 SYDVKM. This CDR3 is CASSGWRGNQPQHF. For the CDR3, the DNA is TGTGCCAGCAGTGGCTGGAGGGGGAATCAGCCCCAGCATTTT.

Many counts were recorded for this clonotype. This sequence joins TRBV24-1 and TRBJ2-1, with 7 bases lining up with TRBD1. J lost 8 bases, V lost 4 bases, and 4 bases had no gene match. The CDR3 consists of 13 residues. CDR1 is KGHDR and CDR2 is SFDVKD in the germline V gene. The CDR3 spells CATSEGGSDEQFF. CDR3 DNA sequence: TGTGCCACCAGTGAAGGGGGCAGTGATGAGCAGTTCTTC.